This record concerns one T cell receptor beta chain sequence. Looked up from germline, CDR1 is SGHTA and CDR2 is FQGNSA. This CDR3 region has 15 residues. Trimming took off 5 bases at V and 4 bases at J, with 16 bases between the two ends. The protocol was immunoSEQ multiplex PCR, while the TCRdb copy is restricted to in-frame clones and leaves out a portion. The table lists 20,000 to 25,000 clones, over 65% of them singletons. Patients got 3 mg/kg IV nivolumab weeks 1, 4, 7, 10, then biweekly through week 26. This sample stems from a study of ipilimumab plus nivolumab after autologous stem cell transplantation. Turning to the study itself: Typical patient got 5 or 6 ipilimumab doses and about eight nivolumab doses (median). The DLBCL group included primary refractory and relapsed cases.

The V call is TRBV7-2, the J call TRBJ2-3; TRBD2 is a possible D gene (6 bases). The source is a male donor with diffuse large B-cell lymphoma. Specimen: PBMCs, collected in a trial of ipilimumab plus nivolumab as post-transplant consolidation. The CDR3 DNA is TGTGCCAGCAGCCCGGGGGTCGGGCTTTCAGATACGCAGTATTTT. Encoded protein: CASSPGVGLSDTQYF.